The entry below gives a single T cell receptor (beta chain) sequence along with its context. Its antigen remains unknown. This sample was taken from a study of PD-L1 blockade in urothelial cancer. Study overall: Samples of blood were analyzed 3 weeks (second dose) and 6 weeks after treatment start. Per blood sample, T cells had a median of approximately 150,000. The study's findings and limits: Larger 3-week expansion of tumor-associated blood clones was seen in durable-benefit patients.

This CDR3 spans 16 amino acids. V shed 5 bases and J 0 bases; nucleotides not matched to a gene: 6. The germline V gene has CDR1 SGHAT and CDR2 FQNNGV. Every PCR was spiked with synthetic TCR analog templates. Profiled with immunoSEQ multiplex PCR; TCRdb holds only in-frame clones, not every one. Of roughly 120,000 clones in the sample, roughly 84% were seen once. Time point given: pretreatment peripheral blood. The sequencing here drew on PBMCs, taken around atezolizumab (anti-PD-L1) treatment. This chain connects TRBV11-2 to TRBJ2-4; 8 bases are shared with TRBD1. This TCR was recovered from a man aged 50-59 years with urothelial cancer. Written as DNA, the CDR3 is TGTGCCAGCAGCACCCGACAGGGGATAGCCAAAAACATTCAGTACTTC. Amino acid sequence: CASSTRQGIAKNIQYF.